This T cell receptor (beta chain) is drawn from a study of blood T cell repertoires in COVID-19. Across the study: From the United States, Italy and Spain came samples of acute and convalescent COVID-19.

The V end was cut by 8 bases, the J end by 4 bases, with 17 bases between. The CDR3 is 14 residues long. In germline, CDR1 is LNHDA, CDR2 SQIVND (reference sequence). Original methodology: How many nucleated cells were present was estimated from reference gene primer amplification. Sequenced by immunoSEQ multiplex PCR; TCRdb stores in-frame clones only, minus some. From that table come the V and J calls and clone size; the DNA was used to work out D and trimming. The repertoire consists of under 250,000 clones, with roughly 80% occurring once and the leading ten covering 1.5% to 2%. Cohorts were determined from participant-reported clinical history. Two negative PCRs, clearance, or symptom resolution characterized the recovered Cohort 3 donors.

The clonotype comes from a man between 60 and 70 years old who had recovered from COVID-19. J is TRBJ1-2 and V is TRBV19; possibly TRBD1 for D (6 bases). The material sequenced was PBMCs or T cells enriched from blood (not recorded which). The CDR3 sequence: CASGGQGNLYGYTF. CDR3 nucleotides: TGTGCCAGTGGGGGCCAGGGAAATCTCTATGGCTACACCTTC.